Listed here are 8 T cell receptor beta chains from one sample, sequenced in a study of STAT5B mutations in CD4+ large granular lymphocyte leukemia (dated by TCRdb to 2022 to 2024). The receptor library was made with the immunoSEQ multiplex PCR assay. TCRdb holds this immuneACCESS table with in-frame rearrangements only. Some clones are missing; in checked studies, unresolved V genes explain under half, and the rest has no known cause. Present in this sample are about 34,000 clones, over 65% of which were seen just once. The top ten constitute 2.5% to 3% of the sample. What was sequenced was CD4+ T cells from blood buffy coats. The origin of the receptors is a human donor in good health.

This chain uses TRBV30 with TRBJ1-3, with 9 bases identical to TRBD1. This CDR3 spans 13 amino acids. Germline V gives CDR1 GTSNPN, CDR2 SVGIG (reference sequence). The V segment lost 3 bases and the J segment 9 bases; nucleotides outside the gene matches: 6. In DNA, the CDR3 is TGTGCCTGGAGGCTGCCGGGACAGGGCACCATATATTTT. Its protein is CAWRLPGQGTIYF.

J is TRBJ1-2 and V is TRBV6-5; a possible D gene is TRBD1 (5 bases). Germline assignment: CDR1 MNHEY and CDR2 SVGAGI. V lost 6 bases to trimming and J lost 5 bases, with 16 bases between them. The CDR3 has 14 residues. DNA for the CDR3: TGTGCCAGCAGCAATGACCGCAGGGCGTATGGCTACACCTTC. This encodes CASSNDRRAYGYTF.

The chain links TRBV4-1 to TRBJ1-4; D may be TRBD1 (5 bases). V lost 1 base and J lost 6, with 9 bases in between. Per the germline V gene, CDR1 is MGHRA and CDR2 is YSYEKL. This CDR3 has 14 residues. The CDR3 DNA is TGCGCCAGCAGCCAAGGGGGGGTTGATGAAAAACTGTTTTTT. Amino acids: CASSQGGVDEKLFF.

The V gene is TRBV2, the J gene TRBJ2-5; D perhaps matches TRBD1 (5 bases). Between the trimmed V and J ends, which lost 4 bases and 2 bases, there was a span of 11 bases. The CDR3 is made up of 14 amino acids. Germline V gene lookup returns CDR1 SNHLY and CDR2 FYNNEI. The DNA of the CDR3 is TGTGCCAGCAGTGGAGACAGAACTCAAGAGACCCAGTACTTC. Its translation is CASSGDRTQETQYF.

The V gene is TRBV18, the J gene TRBJ2-7; 7 bases fit TRBD2. The CDR3 runs 13 residues. Germline V gives CDR1 KGHSH, CDR2 LQKENI. J was trimmed by 4 bases and V by 5 bases; bases with no gene match: 5. In DNA form, the CDR3 reads TGTGCCAGCTCAGAGTGGGAGGGTTACGAGCAGTACTTC. Translating gives CASSEWEGYEQYF. Combining the CDR3 with reference TRBV18 and TRBJ2-7 gives the whole variable domain NAGVMQNPRHLVRRRGQEARLRCSPMKGHSHVYWYRQLPEEGLKFMVYLQKENIIDESGMPKERFSAEFPKEGPSILRIQQVVRGDSAAYFCASSEWEGYEQYFGPGTRLTVT.

V gene TRBV19 combines with J gene TRBJ1-3; no clear D. Germline assignment: CDR1 LNHDA and CDR2 SQIVND (reference sequence). V dropped 6 bases and J dropped 4 bases, with 4 bases sitting between them. CDR3 length: 11 amino acids. The CDR3 region has the DNA TGTGCCAGTAGCTCGGGAAACACCATATATTTT. Its translation: CASSSGNTIYF.

The V call is TRBV9, the J call TRBJ2-1; 10 nucleotides line up with TRBD2. Trimming removed 0 bases from V and 4 bases from J; junction bases left unmatched: 4. Germline CDR1 SGDLS, CDR2 YYNGEE. This CDR3 comprises 16 residues. In DNA form, the CDR3 reads TGTGCCAGCAGCGTAGCTACTAGCGGGGCGTACAATGAGCAGTTCTTC. This codes for CASSVATSGAYNEQFF.

CDR3 in DNA: TGTGCCAGTACACAGGGTATCGACCCTGGAAACACCATATATTTT. Translation gives CASTQGIDPGNTIYF. The chain is built from TRBV19 and TRBJ1-3, with D tentatively TRBD1 (6 bases). The V gene's germline CDR1 is LNHDA and CDR2 SQIVND (reference sequence). Trimming shortened V by 7 bases and J by 2 bases, and 15 bases separated the two germline ends. The CDR3 totals 15 residues.